Presented here are 32 T cell receptor beta chains from one specimen sequenced in a study of blood T cell repertoires in COVID-19. TCRdb keeps only in-frame clones here, not all; method: immunoSEQ multiplex PCR. The sample has some 100,000 clones, roughly 89% seen once. The material sequenced was peripheral blood. The receptor set was obtained from a man between 65 and 79 years old with acute or convalescent COVID-19.

This clone was seen just once. V gene TRBV13 combines with J gene TRBJ1-2; possible D gene TRBD1, 5 bases. The V gene's germline CDR1 is PRHDT and CDR2 FYEKMQ (reference sequence). The V end was cut by 7 bases, the J end by 4 bases, with 16 bases between. The CDR3 is 14 residues long. The DNA of the CDR3 is TGTGCCAGCAACCTCCGGGGGGTACCCTATGGCTACACCTTC. Protein sequence: CASNLRGVPYGYTF.

The chain has TRBV12-5 and TRBJ1-5, with 8 nucleotides matching TRBD1. V dropped 6 bases and J dropped 0; count of bases not matched to a gene: 19. Germline V gene sequence: CDR1 LGHNT, CDR2 FRNRAP. CDR3 length equals 20 residues. The CDR3 nucleotides read TGTGCTAGTGGCCCTTCCCATAGGACAGGGAAAGTGTATAGCAATCAGCCCCAGCATTTT. Amino acid sequence: CASGPSHRTGKVYSNQPQHF.

The chain uses TRBV10-1 and TRBJ1-1, with 7 bases aligning to TRBD1. CDR3 size: 14 residues. After removal of 6 bases from V and 1 base from J, the junction contained 5 bases not matched to a gene. The germline CDR1 and CDR2 sequences are WNHNN and SYGVQD (reference sequence). As DNA, the CDR3 is TGCGCCAGCAGCAACAGGGGCCCGAACACTGAAGCTTTCTTT. It encodes CASSNRGPNTEAFF.

The rearrangement joins TRBV5-6 to TRBJ2-1; 12 positions agree with TRBD1. Germline-derived CDR1 and CDR2 are SGHDT and YYEEEE. The CDR3 contains 15 residues. V gave up 4 bases and J gave up 8 bases; unmatched junction bases: 7. In DNA, the CDR3 is TGTGCCAGCAGCCCCCCGGGACAGGGGGCCCATGAGCAGTTCTTC. Translating it yields CASSPPGQGAHEQFF.

The chain links TRBV7-9 to TRBJ2-7, with 7 bases lining up with TRBD2. J gave up 4 bases and V 2 bases, and 5 bases lay outside the gene matches. The CDR3 has 14 amino acids. Germline lookup yields CDR1 SEHNR and CDR2 FQNEAQ (reference sequence). CDR3 sequence: CASSLTAGPYEQYF. The DNA for the CDR3 is TGTGCCAGCAGCTTAACAGCGGGACCTTACGAGCAGTACTTC.

The chain employs TRBV27 and TRBJ2-7; TRBD1 matches at 10 bases. The CDR3 contains 15 residues. V lost 5 bases, J lost 5 bases, and 9 bases stayed unmatched. From germline, CDR1 is MNHEY and CDR2 SMNVEV (reference sequence). Here the CDR3 DNA reads TGTGCCAGCAGTCCCCGGACAGGGGGATTCGACGAGCAGTACTTC. It translates to CASSPRTGGFDEQYF.

This clone was found a few times. The chain has TRBV19 and TRBJ2-2; D might be TRBD1 (6 bases). Germline V gene sequence: CDR1 LNHDA, CDR2 SQIVND (reference sequence). The CDR3 has 14 amino acids. V lost 8 bases, J lost 2 bases, and 12 bases lay in between. The CDR3 region is CASGGGINTGELFF. The CDR3 DNA reads TGTGCCAGTGGGGGCGGAATTAACACCGGGGAGCTGTTTTTT.

The chain joins TRBV6-5 to TRBJ1-3; 12 bases map to TRBD1. Germline CDR1 is MNHEY and CDR2 is SVGAGI. The CDR3 sequence is 15 residues long. V shed 11 bases and J 3 bases; nucleotides not matched to a gene: 8. CDR3 region: CALKGQGAGGNTIYF. CDR3 nucleotides: TGTGCCCTGAAGGGACAGGGGGCAGGTGGAAACACCATATATTTT.

The chain recombines TRBV18 with TRBJ1-5; a possible D gene is TRBD1 (6 bases). The V and J ends lost 3 bases and 0 bases respectively, with 12 bases between them. This CDR3 is 16 amino acids long. Per the germline V gene, CDR1 is KGHSH and CDR2 is LQKENI. CDR3 region: CASSPPGQYSNQPQHF. The CDR3 bases are TGTGCCAGCTCACCTCCGGGACAATATAGCAATCAGCCCCAGCATTTT.

The chain uses TRBV5-1 and TRBJ1-1; unclear D gene. V dropped 8 bases and J dropped 5 bases, with 19 bases sitting between them. Germline loops: CDR1 SGHRS, CDR2 YFSETQ. This CDR3 comprises 14 residues. Written as DNA, the CDR3 is TGCGCCAGTAAAGCGACGGTGGGTGGGACTGAAGCTTTCTTT. This codes for CASKATVGGTEAFF. Together with reference TRBV5-1 and TRBJ1-1, the CDR3 gives the full variable domain: KAGVTQTPRYLIKTRGQQVTLSCSPISGHRSVSWYQQTPGQGLQFLFEYFSETQRNKGNFPGRFSGRQFSNSRSEMNVSTLELGDSALYLCASKATVGGTEAFFGQGTRLTVV.

The V gene is TRBV27, the J gene TRBJ1-5, with TRBD1 as a possible D gene (6 bases). CDR1 is MNHEY, CDR2 SMNVEV, per germline (reference sequence). The CDR3 totals 15 residues. V was cut by 1 base and J by 3 bases, with 10 bases left in between. CDR3 DNA: TGTGCCAGCAGTTTATACAGGGATGACAATCAGCCCCAGCATTTT. Translating gives CASSLYRDDNQPQHF.

The V and J genes are TRBV27 and TRBJ2-2; 10 positions agree with TRBD2. The CDR3 is 15 residues long. V gave up 9 bases and J gave up 1 base; unmatched junction bases: 5. Germline V CDR1 and CDR2: MNHEY, SMNVEV (reference sequence). The CDR3 DNA follows: TGTGCCAGTCGCACTAGCGGGGTGAACACCGGGGAGCTGTTTTTT. Protein product: CASRTSGVNTGELFF.

This chain uses TRBV6-5 with TRBJ2-5; 10 nucleotides align to TRBD1. CDR1 is MNHEY, CDR2 SVGAGI, per germline. The ends lost 0 bases at V and 5 bases at J; junction bases unmatched: 6. This CDR3 spans 16 amino acids. DNA for the CDR3: TGTGCCAGCAGTTACTCTGGGACAGGGGCATGGGAGACCCAGTACTTC. Its translation: CASSYSGTGAWETQYF.

The chain is built from TRBV24-1 and TRBJ2-1; no clear D. The CDR3 consists of 12 residues. V gave up 5 bases and J gave up 7 bases, with 8 bases separating them. From germline, CDR1 is KGHDR and CDR2 SFDVKD. As DNA, the CDR3 is TGTGCCACCAGTGTAGCTGGGAATGAGCAGTTCTTC. Protein product: CATSVAGNEQFF.

This chain connects TRBV28 to TRBJ1-5, with D possibly TRBD1 on 6 matching bases. Between the trimmed V and J ends, which lost 7 bases and 0 bases, there was a span of 13 bases. The CDR3 has 15 amino acids. CDR1 and CDR2 (germline): MDHEN, SYDVKM. The CDR3 DNA reads as TGTGCCAGCACACCGGGGGGCAATAGCAATCAGCCCCAGCATTTT. Translation: CASTPGGNSNQPQHF.

The DNA of the CDR3 is TGCGCCAGCAGCCGCCCAACCGGGGGGGGGAGTGGCACTGAAGCTTTCTTT. This gives the protein CASSRPTGGGSGTEAFF. V gene TRBV5-1 combines with J gene TRBJ1-1; possibly TRBD1 for D (5 bases). With 4 bases removed from V and 4 bases from J, the gap between germline ends came to 23 bases. Germline V lookup: CDR1 SGHRS, CDR2 YFSETQ. The CDR3 spans 17 residues.

The rearrangement uses TRBV19 and TRBJ1-6, with a possible D match to TRBD1 (6 bases). The V and J ends lost 2 bases and 3 bases respectively, with 11 bases between them. The CDR3 totals 16 residues. The germline V gene has CDR1 LNHDA and CDR2 SQIVND (reference sequence). DNA for the CDR3: TGTGCCAGTAGTATAACAGGGAATTACTATAATTCACCCCTCCACTTT. Protein product: CASSITGNYYNSPLHF.

The genes are TRBV6-4 and TRBJ2-6; 9 bases agree with TRBD1. The germline V gene has CDR1 MRHNA and CDR2 SNTAGT. The CDR3 has 16 residues. The junction had 4 bases not matched to a gene; V was cut back by 5 bases and J by 2 bases. The CDR3 nucleotides read TGTGCCAGCAGTCGTACAGGGGGCGCTGGGGCCAACGTCCTGACTTTC. This translates into CASSRTGGAGANVLTF.

J is TRBJ2-4 and V is TRBV9; 9 positions match TRBD2. Germline loops: CDR1 SGDLS, CDR2 YYNGEE. With V trimmed by 0 bases and J by 12 bases, 4 bases remained unmatched. The CDR3 is made up of 13 amino acids. The CDR3, as DNA: TGTGCCAGCAGCGTAGCCGAGCGGGGGGCTCAGTACTTC. Translation: CASSVAERGAQYF. The variable domain in full, completed from reference TRBV9 and TRBJ2-4, reads DSGVTQTPKHLITATGQRVTLRCSPRSGDLSVYWYQQSLDQGLQFLIQYYNGEERAKGNILERFSAQQFPDLHSELNLSSLELGDSALYFCASSVAERGAQYFGAGTRLSVL.

The V gene is TRBV27, the J gene TRBJ1-5, with 8 bases that match TRBD1. CDR3 length: 14 residues. Trimming at V came to 6 bases and at J to 3 bases, leaving 4 bases not matched to a gene. In germline, CDR1 is MNHEY, CDR2 SMNVEV (reference sequence). The CDR3 DNA follows: TGTGCCAGCAGCTGGGGACAGGACAATCAGCCCCAGCATTTT. It codes for CASSWGQDNQPQHF.

V usage is TRBV24-1 and J usage is TRBJ1-4, with 9 bases that match TRBD1. CDR1 and CDR2 from the germline V gene are KGHDR and SFDVKD. The CDR3 sequence is 15 residues long. Trimming at V came to 3 bases and at J to 4 bases, leaving 2 bases not matched to a gene. The CDR3 sequence is CATSDGQGFNEKLFF. The CDR3 DNA reads as TGTGCCACCAGTGATGGACAGGGGTTTAATGAAAAACTGTTTTTT.

The CDR3: CASSPPQGNQPQHF. CDR3 nucleotides: TGTGCCAGCTCACCACCCCAGGGCAATCAGCCCCAGCATTTT. The V call is TRBV18, the J call TRBJ1-5, with D hard to call. Per germline, CDR1 KGHSH and CDR2 LQKENI. V lost 0 bases and J lost 2, with 5 bases in between. CDR3 length: 14 amino acids.

The rearrangement links TRBV6-5 to TRBJ1-5, with TRBD1 as a possible D gene (6 bases). Germline V lookup: CDR1 MNHEY, CDR2 SVGAGI. The V and J ends lost 6 bases and 2 bases respectively, with 14 bases between them. The CDR3 spans 15 residues. This CDR3 is CASRRNRDGNQPQHF. The CDR3 DNA follows: TGTGCCAGCAGAAGAAACAGGGATGGCAATCAGCCCCAGCATTTT.

With regard to this clone: Other DNA sequences in the same sample also yield this CDR3. The chain recombines TRBV7-9 with TRBJ1-2; tentative D call: TRBD1 (5 bases). The CDR3 covers 12 residues. Germline-derived CDR1 and CDR2 are SEHNR and FQNEAQ (reference sequence). Trimming left V 5 bases short and J 4 bases short, with 8 bases between. CDR3 nucleotides: TGTGCCAGCAGCCCCGACAGCTATGGCTACACCTTC. Translation gives CASSPDSYGYTF.

The gene calls are TRBV6-5 and TRBJ2-3, with TRBD2 matching over 10 bases. This CDR3 comprises 14 residues. Germline V CDR1 and CDR2: MNHEY, SVGAGI. Germline trimming cut 7 bases from V and 1 base from J; bases unmatched to any gene: 2. CDR3 sequence: CASTLAGRTDTQYF. The CDR3 region has the DNA TGTGCCAGCACACTAGCGGGGCGCACAGATACGCAGTATTTT.

V is TRBV9 and J is TRBJ1-2, with TRBD1 matching over 7 bases. Germline CDR1 SGDLS, CDR2 YYNGEE. V shed 4 bases, J shed 6 bases, and the junction held 6 bases outside the gene matches. The CDR3 has 13 amino acids. Written as DNA, the CDR3 is TGTGCCAGCAGCCTGCAGGGGGGCGATGGCTACACCTTC. Its protein is CASSLQGGDGYTF.

This clone was detected only a few times. The CDR3 DNA follows: TGCGCCAGCAGCCAAGATGGGGCTAGCGGGAGGTGGGGACGAGAGACCCAGTACTTC. It is translated as CASSQDGASGRWGRETQYF. V and J are TRBV4-1 and TRBJ2-5; 11 bases match TRBD2. The J segment lost 4 bases and the V segment lost 0 bases, leaving 13 bases of the junction unmatched. Germline CDR1 MGHRA, CDR2 YSYEKL. The CDR3 extends over 19 amino acids.

The chain carries TRBV5-6 and TRBJ2-1, with 7 nucleotides matching TRBD2. The V gene's germline CDR1 is SGHDT and CDR2 YYEEEE. Losses at the gene ends were 3 bases for V and 2 bases for J; bases not matched to a gene: 5. CDR3 length: 15 amino acids. DNA of the CDR3: TGTGCCAGCAGCTCGCGGGAGACCCCCTACAATGAGCAGTTCTTC. This encodes CASSSRETPYNEQFF.

This sequence joins TRBV10-2 and TRBJ1-5; D uncertain. Germline-derived CDR1 and CDR2 are WSHSY and SAAADI. Trimming stripped 9 bases from V and 7 bases from J, with 13 bases between. This CDR3 spans 12 amino acids. The CDR3 sequence: CASARRLQPQHF. The CDR3 DNA follows: TGCGCCAGTGCCCGTCGGTTGCAGCCCCAGCATTTT.

The chain couples TRBV5-5 to TRBJ1-1; D perhaps matches TRBD1 (6 bases). Germline V gene sequence: CDR1 SGHKS, CDR2 YYEKEE (reference sequence). V lost 4 bases to trimming and J lost 6 bases, with 10 bases between them. There are 12 residues in the CDR3. The CDR3 nucleotides read TGTGCCAGCAGCCGACCAGGGGCTGAAGCTTTCTTT. Residues: CASSRPGAEAFF.

The chain employs TRBV5-8 and TRBJ1-1; 7 nucleotides align to TRBD1. Germline V gene lookup returns CDR1 SGHTS and CDR2 YDEGEE. This CDR3 region has 14 residues. V lost 4 bases and J lost 1; bases outside the gene matches: 4. The CDR3 DNA reads TGTGCCAGCAGCAAGGGACAGCCGAACACTGAAGCTTTCTTT. It codes for CASSKGQPNTEAFF.

The chain couples TRBV5-1 to TRBJ1-4; D remains unclear. The CDR3 has 14 residues. Germline CDR1 and CDR2: SGHRS and YFSETQ. Trimming cost V 0 bases and J 8 bases, with 11 bases left between them. The CDR3 spells CASSLETLSEKLFF. DNA of the CDR3: TGCGCCAGCAGCTTGGAAACTCTTTCAGAAAAACTGTTTTTT.